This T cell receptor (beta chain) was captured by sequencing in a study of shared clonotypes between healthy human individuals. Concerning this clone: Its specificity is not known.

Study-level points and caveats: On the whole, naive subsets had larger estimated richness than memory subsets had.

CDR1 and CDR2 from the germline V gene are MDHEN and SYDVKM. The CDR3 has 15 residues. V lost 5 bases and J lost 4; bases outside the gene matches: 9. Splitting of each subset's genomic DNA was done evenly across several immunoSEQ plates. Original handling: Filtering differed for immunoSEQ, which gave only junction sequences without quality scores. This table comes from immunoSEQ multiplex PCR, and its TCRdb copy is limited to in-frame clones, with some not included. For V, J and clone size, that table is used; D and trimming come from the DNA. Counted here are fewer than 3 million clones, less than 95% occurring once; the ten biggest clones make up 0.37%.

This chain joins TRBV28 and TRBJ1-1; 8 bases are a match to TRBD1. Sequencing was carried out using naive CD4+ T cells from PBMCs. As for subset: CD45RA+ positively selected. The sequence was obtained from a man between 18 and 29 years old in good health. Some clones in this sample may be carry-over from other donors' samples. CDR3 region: CASSPLTGESTEAFF. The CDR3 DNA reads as TGTGCCAGCAGTCCCTTGACAGGGGAGAGCACTGAAGCTTTCTTT.